The following is a T cell receptor (beta chain) sequence with its context. Its antigen is not known. This sample is part of a study of cytomegalovirus exposure and HLA in healthy donors. For the study at large: Out of approximately 170 million T cells, an earlier analysis found 117 million unique TCR beta sequences in total.

With 60 Vbeta and 13 Jbeta primers, the PCR was carried out. Generated by immunoSEQ multiplex PCR, the TCRdb table keeps only in-frame clones and is missing some. The table records some 90,000 clones, 76% of them present only once. Whole-study findings and limits: In a later analysis, an Asian-associated ancestry cluster reportedly showed fewer N-insertions than the approximately 660-donor mean. Immune exposure information comprised only CMV serostatus.

The source material was PBMCs. This TCR was sampled from a middle-aged man in good health and CMV-seronegative.

CDR3 sequence reads: CASSHLGASGGEQYF. The DNA for the CDR3 is TGCGCCAGCAGCCACCTTGGGGCTAGCGGGGGGGAGCAGTACTTC. The chain couples TRBV4-3 to TRBJ2-7, with 11 bases aligning to TRBD2. Germline assignment: CDR1 LGHNA and CDR2 YSLEER. V shed 3 bases, J shed 7 bases, and the junction held 8 bases outside the gene matches. The CDR3 contains 15 residues.